This entry lists 14 T cell receptor beta chains sequenced from one sample in a study of control samples from healthy donors and cancer patients. The repertoire was sequenced with immunoSEQ multiplex PCR; TCRdb's copy has only in-frame clones and lacks some. The sample contains 400,000 to 500,000 clones, 90% of which appear only once. Sample: PBMCs. Receptors originate from a man aged 40-49 years with head and neck cancer.

This sequence joins TRBV2 and TRBJ2-1; a possible D gene is TRBD2 (5 bases). Germline CDR1 reads SNHLY; CDR2 reads FYNNEI. V lost 4 bases to trimming and J lost 4 bases, with 8 bases between them. This CDR3 is 13 amino acids long. Here the CDR3 reads CASSASGYNEQFF. DNA of the CDR3: TGTGCCAGCAGTGCCAGCGGATACAATGAGCAGTTCTTC. The full variable domain, completed using reference TRBV2 and TRBJ2-1, is EPEVTQTPSHQVTQMGQEVILRCVPISNHLYFYWYRQILGQKVEFLVSFYNNEISEKSEIFDDQFSVERPDGSNFTLKIRSTKLEDSAMYFCASSASGYNEQFFGPGTRLTVL.

This clone was recorded once. This chain links TRBV30 with TRBJ2-7; TRBD1 is a possible D gene (5 bases). V was pared by 1 base and J by 1 base, with 14 bases between. The CDR3 covers 15 residues. Germline values: CDR1 GTSNPN, CDR2 SVGIG (reference sequence). The CDR3 DNA follows: TGTGCCTGGAGTGGAGTCCACAGGAGTTCCTACGAGCAGTACTTC. Protein sequence: CAWSGVHRSSYEQYF.

With regard to this clone: Other DNA sequences in this specimen translate into the identical CDR3. The CDR3 DNA is TGTGCCATCAGTCCCCGGGACAACTATGGCTACACCTTC. Translated: CAISPRDNYGYTF. The chain recombines TRBV10-3 with TRBJ1-2; D perhaps matches TRBD1 (5 bases). From germline, CDR1 is ENHRY and CDR2 SYGVKD. The CDR3 extends over 13 amino acids. The germline V and J ends were trimmed by 5 bases and 2 bases, with 9 bases remaining between them.

J is TRBJ2-6 and V is TRBV4-1; D is ambiguous. There are 17 residues in the CDR3. Germline V gives CDR1 MGHRA, CDR2 YSYEKL. Deletions cut 4 bases from V and 4 bases from J, with 17 bases between. As DNA, the CDR3 is TGCGCCAGCAGCCCTCCTCTAAGGAATCGAGGGGCCAACGTCCTGACTTTC. This encodes CASSPPLRNRGANVLTF.

The V call is TRBV29-1, the J call TRBJ2-7; TRBD1 matches at 10 bases. Germline V lookup: CDR1 SQVTM, CDR2 ANQGSEA. The CDR3 spans 13 residues. J gave up 3 bases and V 6 bases, and 5 bases lay outside the gene matches. The CDR3 DNA reads TGCAGCGTCTCCGGGACAGGGGACTACGAGCAGTACTTC. Protein: CSVSGTGDYEQYF.

DNA for the CDR3: TGTGCCACCAGTGCGGTCGGGAGAAATGGCAATGAGCAGTTCTTC. Protein: CATSAVGRNGNEQFF. V is TRBV24-1 and J is TRBJ2-1, with D maybe TRBD2 (6 bases). The length of the CDR3 is 15 residues. Germline V gives CDR1 KGHDR, CDR2 SFDVKD. Trimming cost V 5 bases and J 6 bases, with 16 bases left between them.

The CDR3 region has the DNA TGTGCTTCTTCAAAGGGGGAGACTAATGAAAAACTGTTTTTT. Encoded protein: CASSKGETNEKLFF. The chain joins TRBV9 to TRBJ1-4; tentatively, D is TRBD1 (6 bases). Germline loops: CDR1 SGDLS, CDR2 YYNGEE. The length of the CDR3 is 14 residues.

This chain uses TRBV7-8 with TRBJ2-7; D not resolved. Germline CDR1 SGHVS, CDR2 FQNEAQ. CDR3 size: 13 residues. The germline V and J ends were trimmed by 5 bases and 2 bases, with 10 bases remaining between them. The CDR3 bases are TGTGCCAGCAGCGGGCAGATTCCCTACGAGCAGTACTTC. This gives the protein CASSGQIPYEQYF.

This chain connects TRBV19 to TRBJ2-5, with 10 bases fitting TRBD1. Germline CDR1 is LNHDA and CDR2 is SQIVND (reference sequence). The CDR3 has 15 amino acids. The V segment lost 10 bases and the J segment 4 bases; nucleotides outside the gene matches: 12. This CDR3 reads CATQPGTGERETQYF. CDR3 bases: TGTGCCACCCAACCCGGGACAGGGGAAAGAGAGACCCAGTACTTC. Full variable domain (outside the CDR3, taken from reference TRBV19 and TRBJ2-5): DGGITQSPKYLFRKEGQNVTLSCEQNLNHDAMYWYRQDPGQGLRLIYYSQIVNDFQKGDIAEGYSVSREKKESFPLTVTSAQKNPTAFYLCATQPGTGERETQYFGPGTRLLVL.

This sequence joins TRBV6-2 or TRBV6-3 and TRBJ2-3, with TRBD2 matching 12 bases. This CDR3 comprises 17 residues. The V gene's germline CDR1 is MNHEY and CDR2 SVGEGT. The ends lost 2 bases at V and 1 base at J; junction bases unmatched: 4. CDR3 loop: CASSYGRLAGGTDTQYF. CDR3 nucleotides: TGTGCCAGCAGTTACGGCAGACTAGCGGGGGGCACAGATACGCAGTATTTT.

The chain has TRBV20-1 and TRBJ2-3; D is unclear. The CDR3 is 13 amino acids. The germline CDR1 and CDR2 sequences are DFQATT and SNEGSKA (reference sequence). V lost 3 bases and J lost 6, with 13 bases in between. The CDR3: CSASVPAWDTQYF. CDR3 nucleotides: TGCAGTGCTAGTGTCCCTGCCTGGGATACGCAGTATTTT.

CDR3 amino acids: CASSRRGTPTGNEQFF. The DNA for the CDR3 is TGTGCCAGCAGCCGCCGGGGGACCCCGACGGGCAATGAGCAGTTCTTC. The genes are TRBV11-2 and TRBJ2-1, with D possibly TRBD2 on 6 matching bases. Germline assignment: CDR1 SGHAT and CDR2 FQNNGV. This CDR3 contains 16 residues. V lost 5 bases to trimming and J lost 6 bases, with 20 bases between them.

This chain uses TRBV19 with TRBJ1-2, with 8 nucleotides matching TRBD1. The CDR3 is 13 residues long. The V gene end was trimmed by 6 bases and the J gene end by 3 bases; junction bases not matched to a gene: 3. Germline V gene lookup returns CDR1 LNHDA and CDR2 SQIVND (reference sequence). CDR3 sequence reads: CASRLQGDYGYTF. CDR3 DNA: TGTGCCAGTAGACTACAGGGGGACTATGGCTACACCTTC.

The genes are TRBV6-6 and TRBJ1-6; 8 bases fit TRBD1. The CDR3 has 14 residues. V trimming: 6 bases; J trimming: 5 bases; junction bases outside the gene matches: 3. Germline loops: CDR1 MNHNY, CDR2 SVGAGI (reference sequence). The CDR3 loop reads CASSAQGDNSPLHF. In DNA, the CDR3 is TGTGCCAGCAGCGCACAGGGGGATAATTCACCCCTCCACTTT.